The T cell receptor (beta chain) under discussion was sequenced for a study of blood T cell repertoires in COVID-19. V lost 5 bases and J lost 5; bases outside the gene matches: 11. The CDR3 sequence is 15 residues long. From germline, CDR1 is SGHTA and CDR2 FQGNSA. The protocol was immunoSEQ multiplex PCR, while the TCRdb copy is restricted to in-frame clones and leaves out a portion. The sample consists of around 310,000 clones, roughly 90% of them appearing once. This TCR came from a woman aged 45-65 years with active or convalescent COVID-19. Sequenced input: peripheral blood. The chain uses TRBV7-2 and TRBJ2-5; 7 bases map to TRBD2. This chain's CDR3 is CASSDRGRASETQYF. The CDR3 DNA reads TGTGCCAGCAGCGACAGAGGGAGGGCCTCGGAGACCCAGTACTTC.